The rows below give T cell receptor beta chains drawn from one sample of a study of cytomegalovirus exposure and HLA in healthy donors. Clones were sequenced by immunoSEQ multiplex PCR, and TCRdb holds only the in-frame ones, with some missing. Of some 130,000 clones listed, 70% to 85% are singletons. The sequencing input was PBMCs. The source of these receptors is a man aged 35-49 years in good health and CMV-seropositive. Both conserved end residues are part of each CDR3. A D gene is named only where the DNA matches it firmly. Size is stated for part of the rows, as once, few or many counts, or as a class when the clone is expanded.

d_call: NA; v_call: TRBV29-1; cdr3_length: 14; j_call: TRBJ2-3; clone_size: few; cdr3_aa: CSVLEGKTTDTQYF; cdr3_nt: TGCAGCGTTCTGGAGGGAAAAACTACAGATACGCAGTATTTT
d_call: NA; v_call: TRBV30; cdr3_length: 16; j_call: TRBJ1-3; clone_size: NA; cdr3_aa: CAWRGRVLLSGNTIYF; cdr3_nt: TGTGCCTGGAGAGGCAGGGTCCTTCTCTCTGGAAACACCATATATTTT
d_call: TRBD2; v_call: TRBV25-1; cdr3_length: 17; j_call: TRBJ2-3; clone_size: once; cdr3_aa: CASSTLGTSGRTDTQYF; cdr3_nt: TGTGCCAGCAGTACTCTAGGGACTAGCGGGCGCACAGATACGCAGTATTTT
d_call: TRBD1; v_call: TRBV5-1; cdr3_length: 15; j_call: TRBJ1-4; clone_size: NA; cdr3_aa: CASSQTGGAGEKLFF; cdr3_nt: TGCGCCAGCAGTCAAACAGGGGGCGCTGGGGAAAAACTGTTTTTT
d_call: TRBD1; v_call: TRBV29-1; cdr3_length: 16; j_call: TRBJ2-6; clone_size: NA; cdr3_aa: CSAGTGESSGANVLTF; cdr3_nt: TGCAGCGCCGGGACAGGGGAGAGCTCTGGGGCCAACGTCCTGACTTTC
d_call: NA; v_call: TRBV2; cdr3_length: 13; j_call: TRBJ1-1; clone_size: NA; cdr3_aa: CASSKQGNTEAFF; cdr3_nt: TGCGCCAGCAGCAAACAGGGGAACACTGAAGCTTTCTTT
d_call: TRBD1; v_call: TRBV6-5; cdr3_length: 14; j_call: TRBJ1-2; clone_size: NA; cdr3_aa: CASSYRTGWSGYTF; cdr3_nt: TGTGCCAGCAGTTACCGGACAGGGTGGAGTGGCTACACCTTC
d_call: NA; v_call: TRBV27; cdr3_length: 17; j_call: TRBJ2-2; clone_size: NA; cdr3_aa: CASSSPRTTTNTGELFF; cdr3_nt: TGTGCCAGCAGCTCCCCCCGGACAACTACGAACACCGGGGAGCTGTTTTTT
d_call: TRBD1; v_call: TRBV30; cdr3_length: 15; j_call: TRBJ1-4; clone_size: once; cdr3_aa: CAWSKGTAPNEKLFF; cdr3_nt: TGTGCCTGGAGTAAGGGGACAGCCCCTAATGAAAAACTGTTTTTT
d_call: NA; v_call: TRBV2; cdr3_length: 15; j_call: TRBJ1-4; clone_size: NA; cdr3_aa: CASIRYAATNEKLFF; cdr3_nt: TGTGCCAGCATTAGATACGCTGCAACTAATGAAAAACTGTTTTTT
d_call: NA; v_call: TRBV10-1; cdr3_length: 13; j_call: TRBJ1-1; clone_size: few; cdr3_aa: CASTPTRGTEAFF; cdr3_nt: TGCGCCAGCACTCCTACCCGGGGTACCGAAGCTTTCTTT
d_call: NA; v_call: TRBV30; cdr3_length: 12; j_call: TRBJ2-5; clone_size: NA; cdr3_aa: CAWSRREETQYF; cdr3_nt: TGTGCCTGGAGTCGTCGGGAAGAGACCCAGTACTTC
d_call: NA; v_call: TRBV28; cdr3_length: 12; j_call: TRBJ1-4; clone_size: NA; cdr3_aa: CAGRRVGEKLFF; cdr3_nt: TGTGCCGGTAGGAGGGTGGGTGAAAAACTGTTTTTT
d_call: NA; v_call: TRBV11-2; cdr3_length: 15; j_call: TRBJ2-3; clone_size: NA; cdr3_aa: CASSFAGLSTDTQYF; cdr3_nt: TGTGCCAGCAGCTTTGCGGGACTTAGCACAGATACGCAGTATTTT
d_call: TRBD2; v_call: TRBV6-1; cdr3_length: 16; j_call: TRBJ2-7; clone_size: NA; cdr3_aa: CASSALDSGSFYEQYF; cdr3_nt: TGTGCCAGCAGTGCCCTAGATAGCGGGAGTTTCTACGAGCAGTACTTC
d_call: NA; v_call: TRBV5-4; cdr3_length: 13; j_call: TRBJ2-2; clone_size: NA; cdr3_aa: CASSLGVTGELFF; cdr3_nt: TGTGCCAGCAGCTTAGGGGTGACCGGGGAGCTGTTTTTT
d_call: TRBD1; v_call: TRBV7-9; cdr3_length: 14; j_call: TRBJ2-1; clone_size: NA; cdr3_aa: CASSLSDRGGEQFF; cdr3_nt: TGTGCCAGCAGCTTGTCCGACAGGGGCGGTGAGCAGTTCTTC
d_call: NA; v_call: TRBV5-1; cdr3_length: 14; j_call: TRBJ1-2; clone_size: few; cdr3_aa: CASSVRTGNYGYTF; cdr3_nt: TGCGCCAGCAGCGTTCGTACAGGGAACTATGGCTACACCTTC